The 18 T cell receptor beta chains below were found in one sample sequenced in a study of identifying expanded T cells in peripheral blood. This table comes from immunoSEQ multiplex PCR, and its TCRdb copy is limited to in-frame clones, with some not included. The sample lists more than 90,000 clones, around 88% seen once, with about 18% in the top ten. Material for sequencing was blood. Receptors originate from a person between 18 and 75 years old in good health.

The rearrangement joins TRBV10-2 to TRBJ1-4, with D possibly TRBD1 on 6 matching bases. The V end was cut by 5 bases, the J end by 3 bases, with 10 bases between. CDR3 length: 14 residues. Looked up from germline, CDR1 is WSHSY and CDR2 is SAAADI. The CDR3 sequence: CASSTDRSNEKLFF. Written as DNA, the CDR3 is TGCGCCAGCAGTACTGACAGGTCTAATGAAAAACTGTTTTTT.

The rearrangement links TRBV4-3 to TRBJ2-4, with D unclear. Germline V CDR1 and CDR2: LGHNA, YSLEER. This CDR3 has 20 residues. V was pared by 0 bases and J by 2 bases, with 23 bases between. The CDR3 region is CASSQEIPTSWGSTKNIQYF. The CDR3 DNA follows: TGCGCCAGCAGCCAAGAAATTCCGACCAGTTGGGGATCGACCAAAAACATTCAGTACTTC.

V is TRBV19 and J is TRBJ1-5; D may be TRBD1 (5 bases). V lost 6 bases, J lost 6 bases, and 9 bases lay in between. The CDR3 covers 12 residues. Germline-derived CDR1 and CDR2 are LNHDA and SQIVND (reference sequence). CDR3 residues: CASSLGGQPQHF. The CDR3 DNA is TGTGCCAGTAGCCTGGGGGGTCAGCCCCAGCATTTT.

The chain carries TRBV19 and TRBJ1-5; 8 nucleotides align to TRBD1. This CDR3 has 15 residues. CDR1 and CDR2 (germline): LNHDA, SQIVND (reference sequence). Germline trimming cut 6 bases from V and 0 bases from J; bases unmatched to any gene: 4. The CDR3 bases are TGTGCCAGTAGAGCGGACAGGGTTAGCAATCAGCCCCAGCATTTT. Its translation is CASRADRVSNQPQHF.

This chain joins TRBV19 and TRBJ1-6, with 8 bases matching TRBD1. Germline assignment: CDR1 LNHDA and CDR2 SQIVND (reference sequence). The length of the CDR3 is 15 residues. The J segment lost 6 bases and the V segment lost 5 bases, leaving 6 bases of the junction unmatched. CDR3 sequence reads: CASSGQTGGNSPLHF. For the CDR3, the DNA is TGTGCCAGTAGTGGCCAAACAGGGGGTAATTCACCCCTCCACTTT.

The chain combines TRBV7-9 with TRBJ2-7; no firm D call. The CDR3 contains 13 residues. The V end lost 5 bases, the J end lost 8 bases, and 16 bases lay between the germline ends. In germline, CDR1 is SEHNR, CDR2 FQNEAQ (reference sequence). CDR3 residues: CASSPAVGYQQYF. As DNA, the CDR3 is TGTGCCAGCAGCCCGGCGGTCGGTTACCAGCAGTACTTC.

The chain uses TRBV6-5 and TRBJ2-7; unclear D gene. Germline CDR1 and CDR2: MNHEY and SVGAGI. CDR3 length: 13 residues. V dropped 0 bases and J dropped 4 bases, with 7 bases sitting between them. The CDR3 sequence is CASSYSNWYEQYF. In DNA form, the CDR3 reads TGTGCCAGCAGTTACTCGAATTGGTACGAGCAGTACTTC.

This rearrangement joins TRBV21-1 to TRBJ1-4; TRBD1 is the table's D call and was not checked against the DNA. TRBV21-1 is designated a pseudogene. This CDR3 has 18 amino acids. CDR3 in DNA: TGTGCCAGCAGCAAAGATTTAAGCAGGGGGGCAACTAATGAAAAACTGTTTTTT. This codes for CASSKDLSRGATNEKLFF.

Here the CDR3 DNA reads TGTGCCAGCAGCTTATCGTGGGGGACTAGCGGACAAAACATTCAGTACTTC. Its protein is CASSLSWGTSGQNIQYF. V gene TRBV7-2 combines with J gene TRBJ2-4; 11 positions agree with TRBD2. Losses at the gene ends were 2 bases for V and 5 bases for J; bases not matched to a gene: 8. The CDR3 sequence is 17 residues long. CDR1 and CDR2 (germline): SGHTA, FQGNSA.

This clone was counted a single time. The gene calls are TRBV19 and TRBJ1-1; D is uncertain. The CDR3 totals 12 residues. V was shortened by 2 bases and J by 4 bases, with 5 bases between the two germline ends. CDR1 and CDR2 from the germline V gene are LNHDA and SQIVND (reference sequence). The CDR3 sequence: CASSISVTEAFF. DNA of the CDR3: TGTGCCAGTAGTATATCGGTCACTGAAGCTTTCTTT.

This clone has only one observation. The genes are TRBV19 and TRBJ1-1; no clear D. Germline loops: CDR1 LNHDA, CDR2 SQIVND (reference sequence). V gave up 3 bases and J gave up 9 bases, with 8 bases separating them. The CDR3 length is 11 residues. The CDR3 nucleotides read TGTGCCAGTAGTATGGAGGGAAAAGCTTTCTTT. Translation gives CASSMEGKAFF.

The chain joins TRBV5-4 to TRBJ2-5; D remains unclear. Looked up from germline, CDR1 is SGHNT and CDR2 is YYREEE (reference sequence). CDR3 length equals 12 residues. V gave up 2 bases and J gave up 4 bases, with 6 bases separating them. CDR3 region: CASSLRTETQYF. The CDR3 bases are TGTGCCAGCAGCTTAAGGACAGAGACCCAGTACTTC.

The gene calls are TRBV2 and TRBJ2-7; 8 bases are a match to TRBD2. This CDR3 comprises 12 residues. V was pared by 9 bases and J by 5 bases, with 6 bases of the junction left unmatched. Germline CDR1 and CDR2: SNHLY and FYNNEI. The CDR3 sequence is CARGTSSDEQYF. The CDR3 DNA reads as TGTGCCAGGGGGACTAGTTCTGACGAGCAGTACTTC.

The V and J genes are TRBV7-8 and TRBJ1-2; TRBD1 matches at 8 bases. In germline, CDR1 is SGHVS, CDR2 FQNEAQ. This CDR3 comprises 13 residues. Germline trimming cut 5 bases from V and 6 bases from J; bases unmatched to any gene: 5. CDR3: CASSPRTGHGYTF. The CDR3 DNA sequence: TGTGCCAGCAGCCCCAGGACAGGGCATGGCTACACCTTC.

The genes are TRBV6-5 and TRBJ2-7, with D possibly TRBD1 on 6 matching bases. CDR1 and CDR2 from the germline V gene are MNHEY and SVGAGI. V lost 6 bases and J lost 5, with 20 bases in between. The CDR3 runs to 15 residues. Here the CDR3 DNA reads TGTGCCAGCAGCCCGAACCAGGGGCAGGTCCACGAGCAGTACTTC. Translated, it gives CASSPNQGQVHEQYF.

The CDR3 protein is CASSQARGRSSGNTIYF. The CDR3 DNA reads TGTGCCAGCAGCCAAGCGAGGGGGAGAAGCTCTGGAAACACCATATATTTT. The chain couples TRBV4-2 to TRBJ1-3, with D maybe TRBD1 (6 bases). The germline CDR1 and CDR2 sequences are LGHNA and YNFKEQ. V gave up 1 base and J gave up 0 bases, with 13 bases separating them. The CDR3 runs to 17 residues.

This clone was picked up a small number of times. The chain uses TRBV6-5 and TRBJ2-3, with D tentatively TRBD1 (6 bases). This CDR3 has 15 amino acids. The germline gives CDR1 MNHEY, CDR2 SVGAGI. V gave up 3 bases and J gave up 0 bases, with 10 bases separating them. The chain's CDR3 is CASSYYRASTDTQYF. CDR3 sequence (DNA): TGTGCCAGCAGTTATTACAGGGCGAGCACAGATACGCAGTATTTT.

The chain uses TRBV10-3 and TRBJ1-1, with 8 bases matching TRBD1. CDR1 and CDR2 (germline): ENHRY, SYGVKD. V lost 2 bases to trimming and J lost 6 bases; unmatched junction nucleotides: 8. The CDR3 has 15 residues. The CDR3 loop is CAISEPNRGSAEAFF. CDR3 in DNA: TGTGCCATCAGTGAGCCCAACAGGGGGAGCGCTGAAGCTTTCTTT.